This T cell receptor (beta chain) appears in the sequencing data of a study of blood T cell repertoires in COVID-19. In the study overall: Some COVID-19 samples were acute and others convalescent; all came from the United States, Italy and Spain. The cDNA or gDNA used as material had been derived from T cells, B-cell-depleted T cells, or PBMCs.

Followed over time, Seattle patients had been enrolled while infection was active. The CDR3 runs 13 residues. V lost 9 bases and J lost 6, with 14 bases in between. The count of this clone is one. Study processing details: Using reference gene primer amplification, nucleated cell counts were estimated. TCRdb's copy holds only in-frame clones and misses some; the assay was immunoSEQ multiplex PCR. V, J and clone size reflect that table, while D and trimming were determined from the DNA. The table includes about 300,000 clones, roughly nine tenths detected once. Sequenced sample: peripheral blood. This TCR was recovered from a woman aged 30 to 39 with COVID-19, enrolled during active disease. The chain links TRBV12-3 or TRBV12-4 to TRBJ2-2; TRBD2 might be the D (6 bases). The CDR3 spells CASFPGVAGELFF. The CDR3 DNA reads as TGTGCCAGTTTCCCGGGGGTGGCCGGGGAGCTGTTTTTT.